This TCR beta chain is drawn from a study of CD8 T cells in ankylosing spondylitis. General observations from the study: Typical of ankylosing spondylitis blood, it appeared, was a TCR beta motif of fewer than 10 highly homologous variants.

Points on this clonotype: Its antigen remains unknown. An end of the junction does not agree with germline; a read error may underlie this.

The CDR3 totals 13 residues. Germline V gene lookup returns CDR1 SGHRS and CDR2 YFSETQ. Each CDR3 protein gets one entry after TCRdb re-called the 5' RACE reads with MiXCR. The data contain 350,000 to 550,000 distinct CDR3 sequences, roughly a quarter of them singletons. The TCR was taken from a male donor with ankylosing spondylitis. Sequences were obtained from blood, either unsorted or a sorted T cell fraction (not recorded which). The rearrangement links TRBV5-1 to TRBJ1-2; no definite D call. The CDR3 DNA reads TGCGCCAGCAACTTGGGTGGAGGTGAGGGCTACACCTTC. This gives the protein CASNLGGGEGYTF. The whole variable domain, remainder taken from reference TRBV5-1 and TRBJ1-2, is KAGVTQTPRYLIKTRGQQVTLSCSPISGHRSVSWYQQTPGQGLQFLFEYFSETQRNKGNFPGRFSGRQFSNSRSEMNVSTLELGDSALYLCASNLGGGEGYTFGSGTRLTVV.